This T cell receptor (beta chain) is drawn from a study of blood T cells in healthy people across ages. Together with a sample-barcoded 5' primer, a J-beta primer mix was included in a second PCR lasting roughly 6 to 12 cycles. TCRdb recomputed calls from the 5' RACE reads with MiXCR, one row per CDR3 protein. The repertoire holds over 1,300,000 distinct CDR3 sequences, with approximately 63% as singletons. The CDR3 has 16 amino acids. J was trimmed by 4 bases and V by 7 bases; bases with no gene match: 8. Germline V CDR1 and CDR2: MNHNS, SASEGT. Each donor's blood draw was roughly 10 milliliters of peripheral blood.

The chain combines TRBV6-1 with TRBJ2-3; 13 bases fit TRBD2. Sequencing was done on a sample of blood. The TCR originated in a man aged 18 to 30 in good health. The CDR3 nucleotides read TGTGCCAGCAACAACCGACTAGCGGGAGGATCAGATACGCAGTATTTT. This codes for CASNNRLAGGSDTQYF.